A selection of T cell receptor beta chains follows, all from one sample in a study of blood T cell repertoires in COVID-19. Sequencing used immunoSEQ multiplex PCR; TCRdb keeps in-frame clones, though not all of them. The sample contains approximately 150,000 clones, approximately 91% of which appear only once. What was sequenced was peripheral blood. The source is a man younger than 35 with COVID-19, enrolled during active disease. Both conserved end residues are part of each CDR3. Not all rows give a size; the values are once, few, many and, for expanded clones, a class.

clone size,V gene,CDR3 protein
few,TRBV6-6,CASSFEQGGQYF
NA,TRBV27,CASSLYNFGQSMHYEQYF
NA,TRBV24-1,CATSDRTRYNEQFF
NA,TRBV7-8,CASSPRTNSYEQYF
NA,TRBV5-6,CASSPQGQGNQPQHF
NA,TRBV6-6,CASSYSGDAQPQHF
NA,TRBV18,CASSRGQQNTEAFF
NA,TRBV19,CASSHPGQGRYEQYF
NA,TRBV11-2,CASSFGGRTGELFF
NA,TRBV27,CASSLWLAGAAEQFF
NA,TRBV6-5,CASSLGANQPQHF
NA,TRBV7-2,CASTTGGEADTQYF
NA,TRBV10-2,CASRRASGNYEQYF
once,TRBV6-5,CASSLLTGNYGYTF
NA,TRBV19,CASSIRNSYNEQFF
NA,TRBV12-3/TRBV12-4,CASSQDTGVQFF
NA,TRBV9,CASSVEGAGNQPQHF
NA,TRBV4-3,CASSPSPSGSPYNEQFF
NA,TRBV9,CASSVGASASDTQYF
once,TRBV5-1,CASSLAIGQGPSYEQYF
NA,TRBV15,CATSNRGLAGPQETQYF
NA,TRBV6-6,CASSPTGPEQYF
NA,TRBV4-3,CASSLGTSGRNEQYF
NA,TRBV28,CASSLRGSYNEQFF
NA,TRBV6-5,CASLGTVARNEQYF
once,TRBV10-1,CASSESTKAATDTQYF
NA,TRBV7-3,CASSLSLVPDTQYF
NA,TRBV14,CASSPIGQYLGNTIYF
NA,TRBV28,CASTRTSGQETQYF
NA,TRBV12-3/TRBV12-4,CASSPTAFTEAFF
NA,TRBV7-2,CASSPTGNPYNEQFF
NA,TRBV9,CASSVARTSGLNEQFF
NA,TRBV28,CASSIPGVALAYSPLHF
NA,TRBV2,CASSERRVPTFF
NA,TRBV10-1,CASSDLGLAGKSSYNEQFF
few,TRBV28,CASSPGLRGNTIYF
NA,TRBV6-2/TRBV6-3,CASSKGYNQPQHF
NA,TRBV27,CASRARSSYNSPLHF
NA,TRBV10-2,CASMPGQGGLGRPAQF
NA,TRBV5-1,CASSFGARETQYF
few,TRBV24-1,CATTKGEGYEQYF
NA,TRBV19,CASSVGQSTDTQYF
NA,TRBV2,CASSGSSFNQPQHF
NA,TRBV28,CASIKTGNGYTF
NA,TRBV2,CASRGGTYEQYF
NA,TRBV7-2,CASSLRGLAYEQYF
NA,TRBV9,CASNPGTPSYEQYF
NA,TRBV28,CASSLVPGSGQYF
NA,TRBV27,CASSLFPGISYNSPLHF
NA,TRBV7-9,CASVGTAYEQYF
NA,TRBV6-2/TRBV6-3,CASSYSSSVSGANVLTF
NA,TRBV15,CATSSPRTGLAYEQYF
NA,TRBV28,CASSLSLGNQPQHF
NA,TRBV30,CAWSGVGKVAGRYEQYF